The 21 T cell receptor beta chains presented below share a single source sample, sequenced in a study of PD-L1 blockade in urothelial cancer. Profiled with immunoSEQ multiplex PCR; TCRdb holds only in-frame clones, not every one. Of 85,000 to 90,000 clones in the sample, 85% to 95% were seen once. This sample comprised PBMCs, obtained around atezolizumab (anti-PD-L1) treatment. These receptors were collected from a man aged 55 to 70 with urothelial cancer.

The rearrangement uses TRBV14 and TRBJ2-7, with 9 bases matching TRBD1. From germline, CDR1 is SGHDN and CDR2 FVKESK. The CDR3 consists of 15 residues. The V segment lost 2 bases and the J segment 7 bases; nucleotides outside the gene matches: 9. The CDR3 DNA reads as TGTGCCAGCAGCCAAACCGGGACAGGGACGGAAGAGCAGTACTTC. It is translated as CASSQTGTGTEEQYF.

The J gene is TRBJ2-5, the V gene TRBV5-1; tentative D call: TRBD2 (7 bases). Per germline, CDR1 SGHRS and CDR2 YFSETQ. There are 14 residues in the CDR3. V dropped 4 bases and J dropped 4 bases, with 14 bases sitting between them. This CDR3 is CASSPTGGRETQYF. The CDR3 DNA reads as TGCGCCAGCAGCCCGACGGGGGGCAGAGAGACCCAGTACTTC.

CDR3 sequence: CASSSSGGADTQYF. CDR3 DNA: TGTGCCAGCAGTTCTAGCGGGGGGGCGGATACGCAGTATTTT. The chain is built from TRBV5-4 and TRBJ2-3; 12 positions match TRBD2. In germline, CDR1 is SGHNT, CDR2 YYREEE (reference sequence). V was clipped by 5 bases and J by 6 bases; unmatched bases: 4. This CDR3 contains 14 residues. The full variable domain, completed using reference TRBV5-4 and TRBJ2-3, is ETGVTQSPTHLIKTRGQQVTLRCSSQSGHNTVSWYQQALGQGPQFIFQYYREEENGRGNFPPRFSGLQFPNYSSELNVNALELDDSALYLCASSSSGGADTQYFGPGTRLTVL.

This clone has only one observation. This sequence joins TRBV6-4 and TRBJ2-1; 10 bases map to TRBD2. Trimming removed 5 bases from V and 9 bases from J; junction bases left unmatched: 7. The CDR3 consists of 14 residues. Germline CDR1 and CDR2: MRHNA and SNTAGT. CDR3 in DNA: TGTGCCAGCAGTATAGCGGGAGGAGTGACTGAGCAGTTCTTC. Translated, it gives CASSIAGGVTEQFF.

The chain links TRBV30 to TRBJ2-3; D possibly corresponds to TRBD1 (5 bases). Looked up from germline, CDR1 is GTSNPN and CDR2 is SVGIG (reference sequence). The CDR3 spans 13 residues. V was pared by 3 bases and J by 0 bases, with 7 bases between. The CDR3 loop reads CAWRTASTDTQYF. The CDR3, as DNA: TGTGCCTGGAGGACAGCAAGCACAGATACGCAGTATTTT.

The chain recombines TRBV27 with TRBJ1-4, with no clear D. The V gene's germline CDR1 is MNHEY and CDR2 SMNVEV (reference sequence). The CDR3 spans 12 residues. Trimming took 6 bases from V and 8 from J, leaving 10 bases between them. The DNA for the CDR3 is TGTGCCAGCAGGGATACCGGGGAAAAACTGTTTTTT. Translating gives CASRDTGEKLFF.

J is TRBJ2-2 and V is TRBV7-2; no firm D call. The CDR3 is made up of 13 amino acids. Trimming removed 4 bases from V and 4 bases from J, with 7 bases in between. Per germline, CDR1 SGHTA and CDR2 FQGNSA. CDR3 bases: TGTGCCAGCAGCTGGCCGGGCACCGGGGAGCTGTTTTTT. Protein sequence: CASSWPGTGELFF.

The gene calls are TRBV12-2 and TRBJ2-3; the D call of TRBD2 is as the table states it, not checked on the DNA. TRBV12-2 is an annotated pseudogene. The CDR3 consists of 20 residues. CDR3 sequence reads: CASRLRVALAGPWGTDTQYF. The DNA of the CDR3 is TGTGCAAGTCGCTTAAGGGTGGCACTAGCGGGACCCTGGGGCACAGATACGCAGTATTTT.

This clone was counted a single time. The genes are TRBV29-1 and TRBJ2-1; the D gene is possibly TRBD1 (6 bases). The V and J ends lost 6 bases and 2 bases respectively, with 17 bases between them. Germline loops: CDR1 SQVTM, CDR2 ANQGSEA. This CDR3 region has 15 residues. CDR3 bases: TGCAGCGTGGGAAGAACCGGGACAACCTACAATGAGCAGTTCTTC. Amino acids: CSVGRTGTTYNEQFF.

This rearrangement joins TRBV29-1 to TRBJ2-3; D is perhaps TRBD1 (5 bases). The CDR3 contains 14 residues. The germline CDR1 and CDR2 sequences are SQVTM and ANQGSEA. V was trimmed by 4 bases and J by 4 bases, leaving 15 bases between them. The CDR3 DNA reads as TGCAGCGTTGCCCACTCTTCAGGGCCAGATACGCAGTATTTT. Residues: CSVAHSSGPDTQYF.

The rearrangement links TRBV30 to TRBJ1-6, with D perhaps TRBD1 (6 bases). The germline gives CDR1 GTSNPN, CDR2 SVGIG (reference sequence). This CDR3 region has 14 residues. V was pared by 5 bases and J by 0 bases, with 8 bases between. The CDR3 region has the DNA TGTGCCTGGGACAGGAGCTCCTATAATTCACCCCTCCACTTT. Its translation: CAWDRSSYNSPLHF.

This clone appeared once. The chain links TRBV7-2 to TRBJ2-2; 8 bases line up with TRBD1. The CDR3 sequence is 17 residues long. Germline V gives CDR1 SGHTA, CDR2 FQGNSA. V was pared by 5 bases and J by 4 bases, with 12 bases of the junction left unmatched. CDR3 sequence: CASSRATGGQATGELFF. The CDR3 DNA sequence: TGTGCCAGCAGCCGAGCGACTGGGGGACAGGCCACCGGGGAGCTGTTTTTT.

CDR3 amino acids: CASRYIEDSPLHF. In nucleotides, the CDR3 is TGTGCCAGCAGGTATATCGAGGATTCACCCCTCCACTTT. V is TRBV7-3 and J is TRBJ1-6; D gene unclear. Trimming pared 6 bases from V and 8 bases from J, leaving 11 bases between. Germline V gives CDR1 SGHTA, CDR2 FQGTGA. CDR3 length: 13 amino acids.

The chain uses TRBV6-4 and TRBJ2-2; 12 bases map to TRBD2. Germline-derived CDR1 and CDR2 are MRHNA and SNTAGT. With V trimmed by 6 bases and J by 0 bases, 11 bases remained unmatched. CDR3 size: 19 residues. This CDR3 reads CASRRLAGALYPNTGELFF. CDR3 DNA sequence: TGTGCCAGCAGGAGACTAGCGGGGGCTCTATATCCGAACACCGGGGAGCTGTTTTTT.

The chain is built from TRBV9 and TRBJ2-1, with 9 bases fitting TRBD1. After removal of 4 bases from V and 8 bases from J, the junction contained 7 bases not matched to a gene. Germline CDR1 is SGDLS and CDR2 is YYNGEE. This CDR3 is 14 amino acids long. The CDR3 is CASSPGQGGYEQFF. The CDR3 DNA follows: TGTGCCAGCAGCCCGGGACAGGGAGGTTATGAGCAGTTCTTC.

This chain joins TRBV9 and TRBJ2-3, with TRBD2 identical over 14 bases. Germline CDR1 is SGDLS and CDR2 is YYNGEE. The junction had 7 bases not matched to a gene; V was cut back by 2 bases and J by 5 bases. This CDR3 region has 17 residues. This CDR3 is CASSVGGLAGALDTQYF. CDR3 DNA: TGTGCCAGCAGCGTTGGGGGACTAGCGGGGGCTTTAGATACGCAGTATTTT.

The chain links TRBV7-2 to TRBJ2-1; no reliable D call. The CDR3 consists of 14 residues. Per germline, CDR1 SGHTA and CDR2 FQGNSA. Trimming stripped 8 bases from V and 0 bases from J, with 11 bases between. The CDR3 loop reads CASVGSSSYNEQFF. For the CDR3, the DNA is TGTGCCAGCGTGGGCTCGAGCTCCTACAATGAGCAGTTCTTC.

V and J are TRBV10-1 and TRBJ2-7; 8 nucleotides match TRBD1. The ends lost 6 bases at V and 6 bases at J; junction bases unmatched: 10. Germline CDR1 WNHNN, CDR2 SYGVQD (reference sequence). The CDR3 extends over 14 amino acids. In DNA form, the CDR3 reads TGCGCCAGCAGAGACTCGACAGGGGCGGGCGAGCAGTACTTC. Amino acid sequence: CASRDSTGAGEQYF.

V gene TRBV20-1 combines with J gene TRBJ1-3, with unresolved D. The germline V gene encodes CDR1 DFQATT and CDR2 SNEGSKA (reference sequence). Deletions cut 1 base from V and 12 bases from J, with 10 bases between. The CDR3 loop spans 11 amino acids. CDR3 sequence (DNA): TGCAGTGCTAGAGGGATGGCGGGCATATATTTT. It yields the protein CSARGMAGIYF.

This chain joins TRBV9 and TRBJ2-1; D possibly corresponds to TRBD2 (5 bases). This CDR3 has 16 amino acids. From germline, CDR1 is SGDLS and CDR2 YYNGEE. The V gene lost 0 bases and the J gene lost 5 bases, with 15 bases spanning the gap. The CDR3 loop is CASSVEYRAGDNEQFF. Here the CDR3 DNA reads TGTGCCAGCAGCGTAGAATATCGGGCGGGCGACAATGAGCAGTTCTTC.

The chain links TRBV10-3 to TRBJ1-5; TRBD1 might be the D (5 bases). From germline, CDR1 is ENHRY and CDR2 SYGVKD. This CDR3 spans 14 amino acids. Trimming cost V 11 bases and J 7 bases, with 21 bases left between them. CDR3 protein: CAAATDTLGQPQHF. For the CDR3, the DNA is TGTGCCGCAGCCACGGACACCCTAGGACAGCCCCAGCATTTT.